Here is one T cell receptor beta chain with its context. Antigen unknown. This sample was included in a study of cytotoxic CD8 clonotypes in ibrutinib-treated CLL. Sequenced by immunoSEQ multiplex PCR; TCRdb stores in-frame clones only, minus some. The repertoire holds 30,000 to 40,000 clones, with about 70% as singletons. Study results and limitations: Baseline clonality was higher than in age-matched healthy donors and moved in step with circulating CD8+ T-cell counts.

The CDR3 loop spans 13 amino acids. CDR1 is ENHRY, CDR2 SYGVKD, per germline. V lost 0 bases, J lost 11 bases, and 11 bases lay in between. The genes are TRBV10-3 and TRBJ2-1; D unresolved. The source was PBMCs, collected before ibrutinib treatment. The TCR originated in a human donor with chronic lymphocytic leukemia. The CDR3 sequence is CAISESTGSKQFF. The CDR3 nucleotides read TGTGCCATCAGTGAGTCGACGGGCAGTAAGCAGTTCTTC.